Listed below are T cell receptor beta chains from one sample, sequenced in a study of neurological immune-mediated disorders. In TCRdb, the 5' RACE reads were re-called with MiXCR into one record per CDR3 protein. The table shows 75,000 to 80,000 distinct CDR3 sequences, with roughly 4.8% occurring only once. The sequencing input was PBMCs. All receptors come from a woman in her 30s with multiple sclerosis. The conserved cysteine and the conserved F or W are not part of the CDR3 here. Clone size appears in some rows only: once, few, many, or a class for an expanded clone.

clone_size j_call v_call cdr3_aa
few TRBJ1-1 TRBV7-2 ASSTWGGTEAF
many TRBJ2-1 TRBV5-1 ASSSGQANEQF
many TRBJ2-2 TRBV7-3 ASAGAFGELF
many TRBJ2-2 TRBV7-3 ASSHGTVNTGELF
many TRBJ2-1 TRBV5-1 ASSAGQGGYNEQF
few TRBJ2-2 TRBV29-1 SARTGGSVAGELF
many TRBJ1-2 TRBV10-2 ASSERQGGGYGYT
many TRBJ2-5 TRBV20-1 SASKLGSFQETQY
many TRBJ2-3 TRBV20-1 SARGVPRGRTDTQY
- TRBJ2-2 TRBV9 ASSVEHGELF